Listed here are 19 T cell receptor beta chains from one sample, sequenced in a study of blood T cell repertoires in COVID-19. Measured with immunoSEQ multiplex PCR; TCRdb has only the in-frame clones, and not every one. The sample includes 150,000 to 200,000 clones, around 85% seen only once; the top ten take about 6.9%. The sequenced sample was peripheral blood. The receptors were sampled from a man aged 80 or over with COVID-19, enrolled during active disease.

This rearrangement joins TRBV12-3 or TRBV12-4 to TRBJ1-5, with 7 positions matching TRBD1. V gave up 5 bases and J gave up 6 bases; unmatched junction bases: 4. The CDR3 extends over 13 amino acids. In DNA, the CDR3 is TGTGCCAGCAGTATACGACAGGGTCAGCCCCAGCATTTT. Protein: CASSIRQGQPQHF.

This chain links TRBV27 with TRBJ2-3; the D gene is possibly TRBD2 (7 bases). Germline V gene data show CDR1 as MNHEY and CDR2 as SMNVEV (reference sequence). CDR3 size: 21 residues. Trimming left V 4 bases short and J 4 bases short, with 33 bases between. CDR3 nucleotides: TGTGCCAGCAGTTCTCGGACCCCTCCCCGTGTGATCGGGGGGCTTCCAGATACGCAGTATTTT. Its translation: CASSSRTPPRVIGGLPDTQYF.

The chain links TRBV19 to TRBJ1-4; D may be TRBD1 (6 bases). Trimming stripped 8 bases from V and 5 bases from J, with 9 bases between. Germline CDR1 and CDR2: LNHDA and SQIVND (reference sequence). The CDR3 spans 12 residues. CDR3 residues: CASSDRNEKLFF. CDR3 coding DNA: TGTGCCAGTTCCGACAGGAATGAAAAACTGTTTTTT.

This clone was observed a few times. This chain links TRBV6-6 with TRBJ1-4; 11 bases fit TRBD1. There are 15 residues in the CDR3. Trimming took 7 bases from V and 5 from J; bases not matched to a gene: 6. Per germline, CDR1 MNHNY and CDR2 SVGAGI (reference sequence). CDR3 amino acids: CASTRTGGENEKLFF. In nucleotides, the CDR3 is TGTGCCAGCACACGGACAGGGGGCGAGAATGAAAAACTGTTTTTT.

This clone was detected only a few times. The chain uses TRBV14 and TRBJ2-7; unclear D gene. V lost 2 bases to trimming and J lost 5 bases, with 10 bases between them. CDR3 size: 13 residues. In germline, CDR1 is SGHDN, CDR2 FVKESK. The CDR3 sequence: CASSQTVPNEQYF. The DNA of the CDR3 is TGTGCCAGCAGCCAAACAGTCCCCAACGAGCAGTACTTC.

V gene TRBV5-1 combines with J gene TRBJ2-7; D may be TRBD2 (5 bases). Germline V gene sequence: CDR1 SGHRS, CDR2 YFSETQ. The CDR3 consists of 12 residues. Trimming took 4 bases from V and 7 from J, leaving 12 bases between them. The CDR3 region is CASSLPPGEQYF. The CDR3 DNA reads as TGCGCCAGCAGCCTTCCCCCGGGGGAGCAGTACTTC.

V and J are TRBV3-1 (or the pseudogene TRBV3-2) and TRBJ1-5, with D possibly TRBD1 on 5 matching bases. This CDR3 spans 15 amino acids. Germline CDR1 LGHDT, CDR2 YNNKEL (reference sequence). Trimming took 1 base from V and 2 from J, leaving 9 bases between them. The CDR3 DNA reads as TGTGCCAGCAGCCAAGGAACAGGCCGCAATCAGCCCCAGCATTTT. It encodes CASSQGTGRNQPQHF.

The chain uses TRBV7-8 and TRBJ2-1, with D hard to call. Germline lookup yields CDR1 SGHVS and CDR2 FQNEAQ. Trimming shortened V by 4 bases and J by 8 bases, and 12 bases separated the two germline ends. This CDR3 is built from 13 residues. In DNA form, the CDR3 reads TGTGCCAGCAGCTCCTGGAGAGAGTATGAGCAGTTCTTC. This gives the protein CASSSWREYEQFF.

This clone has just one count. V gene TRBV5-1 combines with J gene TRBJ2-1, with unresolved D. Germline lookup yields CDR1 SGHRS and CDR2 YFSETQ. The CDR3 sequence is 13 residues long. The germline V and J ends were trimmed by 4 bases and 2 bases, with 7 bases remaining between them. The DNA of the CDR3 is TGCGCCAGCAGCCCCAGGACCTACAATGAGCAGTTCTTC. This translates into CASSPRTYNEQFF.

V is TRBV6-5 and J is TRBJ2-7, with 9 bases matching TRBD1. Germline V CDR1 and CDR2: MNHEY, SVGAGI. CDR3 length: 16 amino acids. With V trimmed by 4 bases and J by 2 bases, 9 bases remained unmatched. This CDR3 reads CASSFNAGQGTYEQYF. The CDR3 coding sequence is TGTGCCAGCAGTTTCAACGCCGGACAGGGGACCTACGAGCAGTACTTC.

The CDR3 loop reads CASSRQGEDYNEQFF. The CDR3 DNA reads TGTGCCAGCAGCAGACAGGGGGAGGACTACAATGAGCAGTTCTTC. The rearrangement links TRBV27 to TRBJ2-1; TRBD1 matches 9 bases. J was trimmed by 3 bases and V by 6 bases; bases with no gene match: 6. The germline CDR1 and CDR2 sequences are MNHEY and SMNVEV (reference sequence). CDR3 size: 15 residues.

This clone appeared a few times. This chain connects TRBV5-4 to TRBJ1-6, with 7 bases that match TRBD1. Unmatched junction bases numbered 3, after V lost 1 base and J lost 5 bases. The germline V gene encodes CDR1 SGHNT and CDR2 YYREEE (reference sequence). The CDR3 covers 15 residues. The CDR3: CASSLMDRNNSPLHF. In DNA, the CDR3 is TGTGCCAGCAGCTTGATGGACAGGAATAATTCACCCCTCCACTTT.

The V and J genes are TRBV13 and TRBJ2-2; 16 nucleotides line up with TRBD2. Germline loops: CDR1 PRHDT, CDR2 FYEKMQ (reference sequence). Losses at the gene ends were 4 bases for V and 6 bases for J; bases not matched to a gene: 5. This CDR3 spans 17 amino acids. DNA for the CDR3: TGTGCCAGCAGCTCGGGACTAGCGGGGGGGCCGTCCGGGGAGCTGTTTTTT. Translation: CASSSGLAGGPSGELFF.

The genes are TRBV10-3 and TRBJ2-1; 10 nucleotides agree with TRBD1. This CDR3 spans 15 amino acids. CDR1 and CDR2 from the germline V gene are ENHRY and SYGVKD. The V and J ends lost 6 bases and 2 bases, in that order; junction bases with no gene match: 4. The DNA of the CDR3 is TGTGCCATCAGCTCCGGGACAGGGGCCTACAATGAGCAGTTCTTC. It yields the protein CAISSGTGAYNEQFF.

The chain is built from TRBV4-1 and TRBJ2-1; 8 positions agree with TRBD1. The germline V gene encodes CDR1 MGHRA and CDR2 YSYEKL. V lost 5 bases, J lost 5 bases, and 8 bases stayed unmatched. The CDR3 sequence is 15 residues long. As DNA, the CDR3 is TGCGCCAGCAGCGACAGGGGACGTGGGCACAATGAGCAGTTCTTC. It is translated as CASSDRGRGHNEQFF.

The chain employs TRBV6-1 and TRBJ1-1; 10 bases match TRBD1. CDR3 size: 14 residues. CDR1 and CDR2 from the germline V gene are MNHNS and SASEGT. J gave up 5 bases and V 3 bases, and 3 bases lay outside the gene matches. The DNA for the CDR3 is TGTGCCAGCAGTGAGGGACAGGGGAGTACTGAAGCTTTCTTT. This gives the protein CASSEGQGSTEAFF.

The chain is built from TRBV14 and TRBJ2-5; TRBD2 might be the D (7 bases). Per germline, CDR1 SGHDN and CDR2 FVKESK. This CDR3 is built from 15 residues. V lost 4 bases, J lost 4 bases, and 16 bases lay in between. The chain's CDR3 is CASSPLRGAGETQYF. Written as DNA, the CDR3 is TGTGCCAGCAGCCCCCTTCGGGGGGCCGGAGAGACCCAGTACTTC.

This clone was counted once. This chain connects TRBV6-1 to TRBJ1-2; D not resolved. Trimming took off 5 bases at V and 7 bases at J, with 14 bases between the two ends. This CDR3 has 13 amino acids. CDR1 and CDR2 from the germline V gene are MNHNS and SASEGT. DNA for the CDR3: TGTGCCAGCAGTCAGCGGCGGCTTGGTGGCTACACCTTC. This sequence encodes CASSQRRLGGYTF.

This chain uses TRBV12-3 or TRBV12-4 with TRBJ1-2, with TRBD1 as a possible D gene (5 bases). V was cut by 6 bases and J by 8 bases, with 16 bases left in between. This CDR3 has 13 residues. The CDR3, as DNA: TGTGCCAGCAGCCGTTATGGAGGGGACGGCTACACCTTC. This sequence encodes CASSRYGGDGYTF.